This entry concerns a single T cell receptor beta chain. Its specificity is unknown. Repertoires were generated with immunoSEQ multiplex PCR, while TCRdb's copy carries only in-frame clones and drops some. The table includes approximately 160,000 clones, about nine tenths detected once. The data were taken from a study of T cell responses to AZD1222 COVID-19 vaccine. CDR3 length equals 12 residues. CDR1 is SGHTA, CDR2 FQGNSA, per germline. The V gene end was trimmed by 4 bases and the J gene end by 10 bases; junction bases not matched to a gene: 1. Study-wide points: Two AZD1222 doses significantly raised spike-specific TCR breadth and depth over controls. The reported proportion of spike-specific TCRs targeting unmutated variant regions was nearly half.

V is TRBV7-2 and J is TRBJ1-6; 7 bases are shared with TRBD1. The clonotype originates from an adult in good health. The specimen was peripheral blood, collected on day 0 of AZD1222 vaccination. In DNA form, the CDR3 reads TGTGCCAGCAGCTCGGGACAGTCACCCCTCCACTTT. Translating it yields CASSSGQSPLHF.